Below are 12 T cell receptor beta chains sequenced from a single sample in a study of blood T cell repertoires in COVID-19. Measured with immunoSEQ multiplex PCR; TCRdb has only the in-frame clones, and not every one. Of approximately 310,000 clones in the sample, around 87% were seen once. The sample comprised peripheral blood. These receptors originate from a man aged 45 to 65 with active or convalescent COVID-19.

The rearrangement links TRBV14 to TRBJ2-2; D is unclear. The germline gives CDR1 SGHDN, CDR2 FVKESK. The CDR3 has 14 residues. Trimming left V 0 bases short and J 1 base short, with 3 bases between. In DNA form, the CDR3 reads TGTGCCAGCAGCCAAGACAGGAACACCGGGGAGCTGTTTTTT. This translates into CASSQDRNTGELFF.

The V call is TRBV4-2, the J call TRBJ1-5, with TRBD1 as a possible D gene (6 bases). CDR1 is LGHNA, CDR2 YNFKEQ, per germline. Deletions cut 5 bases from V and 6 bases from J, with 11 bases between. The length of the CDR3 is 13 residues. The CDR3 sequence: CASSSGEGQPQHF. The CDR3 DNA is TGTGCCAGCAGCTCAGGGGAGGGTCAGCCCCAGCATTTT.

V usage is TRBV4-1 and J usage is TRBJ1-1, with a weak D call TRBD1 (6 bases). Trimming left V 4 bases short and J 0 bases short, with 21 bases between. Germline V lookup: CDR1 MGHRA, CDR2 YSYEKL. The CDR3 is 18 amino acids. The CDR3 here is CASSPLPRGAPMNTEAFF. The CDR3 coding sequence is TGCGCCAGCAGCCCCCTCCCTCGGGGGGCCCCAATGAACACTGAAGCTTTCTTT.

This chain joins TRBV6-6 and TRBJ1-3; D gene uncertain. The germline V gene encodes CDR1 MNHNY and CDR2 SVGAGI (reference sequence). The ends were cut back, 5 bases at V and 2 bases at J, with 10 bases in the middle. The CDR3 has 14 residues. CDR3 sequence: CASSLTPTGNTIYF. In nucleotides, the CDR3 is TGTGCCAGCAGTCTGACACCTACTGGAAACACCATATATTTT.

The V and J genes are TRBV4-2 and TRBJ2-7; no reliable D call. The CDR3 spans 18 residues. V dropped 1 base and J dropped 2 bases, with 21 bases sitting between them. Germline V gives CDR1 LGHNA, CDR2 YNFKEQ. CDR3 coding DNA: TGTGCCAGCAGCCAAGGTTTCGGAACAGCTGACATTGCCTACGAGCAGTACTTC. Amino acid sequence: CASSQGFGTADIAYEQYF.

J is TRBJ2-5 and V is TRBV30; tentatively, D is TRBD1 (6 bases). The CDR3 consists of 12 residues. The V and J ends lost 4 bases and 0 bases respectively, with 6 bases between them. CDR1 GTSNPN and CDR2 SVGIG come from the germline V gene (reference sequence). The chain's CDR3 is CAWTGDQETQYF. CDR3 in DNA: TGTGCCTGGACAGGGGACCAAGAGACCCAGTACTTC.

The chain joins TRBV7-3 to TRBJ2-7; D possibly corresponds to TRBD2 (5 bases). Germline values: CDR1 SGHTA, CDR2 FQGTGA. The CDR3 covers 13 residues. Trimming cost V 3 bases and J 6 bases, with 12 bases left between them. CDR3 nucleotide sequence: TGTGCCAGCAGCTTGGGGAGAAACGGCGAGCAGTACTTC. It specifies CASSLGRNGEQYF.

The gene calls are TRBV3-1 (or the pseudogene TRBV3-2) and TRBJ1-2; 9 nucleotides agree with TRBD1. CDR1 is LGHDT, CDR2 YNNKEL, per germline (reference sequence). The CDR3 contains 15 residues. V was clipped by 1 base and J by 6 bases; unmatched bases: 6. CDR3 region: CASSQGDRESHGYTF. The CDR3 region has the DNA TGTGCCAGCAGCCAAGGGGACAGGGAATCTCATGGCTACACCTTC.

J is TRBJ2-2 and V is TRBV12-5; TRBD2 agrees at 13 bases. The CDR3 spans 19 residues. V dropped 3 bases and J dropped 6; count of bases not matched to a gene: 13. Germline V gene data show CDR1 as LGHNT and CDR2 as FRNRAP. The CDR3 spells CASGLSRLTSGGAPGELFF. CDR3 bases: TGTGCTAGTGGTTTATCGCGGCTTACTAGCGGGGGGGCTCCCGGGGAGCTGTTTTTT.

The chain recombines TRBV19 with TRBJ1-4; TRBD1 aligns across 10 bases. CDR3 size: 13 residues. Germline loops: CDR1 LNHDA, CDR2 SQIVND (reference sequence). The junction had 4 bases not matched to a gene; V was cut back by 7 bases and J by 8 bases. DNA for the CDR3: TGTGCCAGTACGGGACAGGGGTGGGAAAAACTGTTTTTT. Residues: CASTGQGWEKLFF. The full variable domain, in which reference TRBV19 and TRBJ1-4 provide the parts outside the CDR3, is DGGITQSPKYLFRKEGQNVTLSCEQNLNHDAMYWYRQDPGQGLRLIYYSQIVNDFQKGDIAEGYSVSREKKESFPLTVTSAQKNPTAFYLCASTGQGWEKLFFGSGTQLSVL.

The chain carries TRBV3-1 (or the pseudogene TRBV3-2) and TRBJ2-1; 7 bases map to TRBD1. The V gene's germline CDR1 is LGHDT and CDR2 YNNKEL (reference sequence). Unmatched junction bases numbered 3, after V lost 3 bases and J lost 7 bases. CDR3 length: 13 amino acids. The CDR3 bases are TGTGCCAGCAGCCAGGTCAGGGGGAATGAGCAGTTCTTC. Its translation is CASSQVRGNEQFF.

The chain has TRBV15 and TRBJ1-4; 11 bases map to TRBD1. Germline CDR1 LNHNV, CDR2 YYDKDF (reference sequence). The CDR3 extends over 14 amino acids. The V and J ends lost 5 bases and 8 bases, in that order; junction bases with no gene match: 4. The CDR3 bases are TGTGCCACCAGCCCCCGGACAGGGGGCGAAAAACTGTTTTTT. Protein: CATSPRTGGEKLFF.